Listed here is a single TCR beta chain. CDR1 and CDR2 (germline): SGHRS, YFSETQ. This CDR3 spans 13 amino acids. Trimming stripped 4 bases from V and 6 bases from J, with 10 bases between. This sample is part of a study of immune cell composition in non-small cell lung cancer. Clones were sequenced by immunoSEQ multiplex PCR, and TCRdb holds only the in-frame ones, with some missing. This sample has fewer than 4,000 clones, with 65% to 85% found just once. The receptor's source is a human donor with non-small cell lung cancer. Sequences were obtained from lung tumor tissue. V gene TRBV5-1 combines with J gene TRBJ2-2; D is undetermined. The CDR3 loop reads CASSPYSPGELFF. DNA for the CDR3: TGCGCCAGCAGCCCCTACAGTCCCGGGGAGCTGTTTTTT. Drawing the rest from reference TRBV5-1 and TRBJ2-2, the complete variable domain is KAGVTQTPRYLIKTRGQQVTLSCSPISGHRSVSWYQQTPGQGLQFLFEYFSETQRNKGNFPGRFSGRQFSNSRSEMNVSTLELGDSALYLCASSPYSPGELFFGEGSRLTVL.